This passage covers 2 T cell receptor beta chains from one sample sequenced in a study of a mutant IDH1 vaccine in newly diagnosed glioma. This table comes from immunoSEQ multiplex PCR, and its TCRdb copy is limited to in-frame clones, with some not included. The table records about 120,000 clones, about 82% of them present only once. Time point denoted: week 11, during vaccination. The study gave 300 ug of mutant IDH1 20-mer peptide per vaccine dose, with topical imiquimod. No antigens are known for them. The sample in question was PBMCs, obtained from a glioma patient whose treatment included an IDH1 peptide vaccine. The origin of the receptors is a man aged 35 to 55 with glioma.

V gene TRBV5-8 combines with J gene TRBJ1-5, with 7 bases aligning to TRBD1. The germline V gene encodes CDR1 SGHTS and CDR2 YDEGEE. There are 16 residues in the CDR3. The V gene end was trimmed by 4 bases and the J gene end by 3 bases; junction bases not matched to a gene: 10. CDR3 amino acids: CASSRRTGAINQPQHF. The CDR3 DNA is TGTGCCAGCAGCCGTCGGACAGGCGCGATCAATCAGCCCCAGCATTTT. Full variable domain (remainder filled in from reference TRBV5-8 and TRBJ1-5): EAGVTQSPTHLIKTRGQQATLRCSPISGHTSVYWYQQALGLGLQFLLWYDEGEERNRGNFPPRFSGRQFPNYSSELNVNALELEDSALYLCASSRRTGAINQPQHFGDGTRLSIL.

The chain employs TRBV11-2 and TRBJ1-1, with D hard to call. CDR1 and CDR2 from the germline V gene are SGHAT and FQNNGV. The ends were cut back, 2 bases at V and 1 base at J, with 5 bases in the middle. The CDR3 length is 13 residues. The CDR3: CASSLKENTEAFF. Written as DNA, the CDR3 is TGTGCCAGCAGCTTAAAAGAGAACACTGAAGCTTTCTTT.